This T cell receptor beta chain appears in the sequencing data of a study of T-cell reconstitution after alpha-beta-depleted transplantation in children. Study-level findings and limits: T-cell counts and diversity at one year following transplant were attributed mainly to newly produced T cells. Reports say that about two months after transplant, the alpha-beta T cells came out of several hundred graft clones that had expanded.

Using unique molecular identifiers, the investigators prepared the TCRbeta library. TCRdb reprocessed the PCR reads via MiXCR and lists one record per CDR3 protein. Here the sample spans more than 400,000 distinct CDR3 sequences, 11% being singletons. The germline V gene encodes CDR1 SEHNR and CDR2 FQNEAQ (reference sequence). V shed 5 bases, J shed 3 bases, and the junction held 9 bases outside the gene matches. CDR3 length: 16 amino acids. Details on this clonotype: The antigen is unknown.

The J gene is TRBJ1-5, the V gene TRBV7-9, with 8 positions matching TRBD1. The receptor's source is a female patient between 2 and 15 years old who had a stem cell transplant for aplastic anemia, so the T cells may come from the graft donor. This sample comprised PBMCs, mostly from graft donor cells, obtained 180 days after TCRalphabeta/CD19-depleted stem cell transplant. The CDR3 sequence: CASSTTGQGVNQPQHF. The CDR3 region has the DNA TGTGCCAGCAGCACTACTGGACAGGGAGTCAATCAGCCCCAGCATTTT.